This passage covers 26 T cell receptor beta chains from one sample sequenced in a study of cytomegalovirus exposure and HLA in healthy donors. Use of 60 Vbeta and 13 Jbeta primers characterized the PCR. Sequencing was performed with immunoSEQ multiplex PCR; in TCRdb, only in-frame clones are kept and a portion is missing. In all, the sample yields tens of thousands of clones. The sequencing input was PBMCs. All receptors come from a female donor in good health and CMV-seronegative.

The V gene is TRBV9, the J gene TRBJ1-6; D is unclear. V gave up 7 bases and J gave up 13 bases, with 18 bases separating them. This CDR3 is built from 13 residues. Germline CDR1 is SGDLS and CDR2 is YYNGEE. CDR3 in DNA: TGTGCCAGCGCCTCGAGATACGGAGGGCCCCTCCACTTT. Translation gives CASASRYGGPLHF. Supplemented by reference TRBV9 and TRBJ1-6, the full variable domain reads DSGVTQTPKHLITATGQRVTLRCSPRSGDLSVYWYQQSLDQGLQFLIQYYNGEERAKGNILERFSAQQFPDLHSELNLSSLELGDSALYFCASASRYGGPLHFGNGTRLTVT.

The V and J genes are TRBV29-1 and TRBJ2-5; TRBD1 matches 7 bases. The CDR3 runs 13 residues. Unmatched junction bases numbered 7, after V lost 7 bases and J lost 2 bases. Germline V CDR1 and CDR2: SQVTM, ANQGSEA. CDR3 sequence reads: CSAEGTVQETQYF. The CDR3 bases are TGCAGCGCAGAGGGGACAGTACAAGAGACCCAGTACTTC.

CDR3 coding DNA: TGCGCCAGCCGAGACAGGACTCTCTATGGCTACACCTTC. It specifies CASRDRTLYGYTF. The gene calls are TRBV4-1 and TRBJ1-2; possible D gene TRBD1, 6 bases. Germline V gene sequence: CDR1 MGHRA, CDR2 YSYEKL. The CDR3 contains 13 residues. The ends were cut back, 8 bases at V and 4 bases at J, with 14 bases in the middle.

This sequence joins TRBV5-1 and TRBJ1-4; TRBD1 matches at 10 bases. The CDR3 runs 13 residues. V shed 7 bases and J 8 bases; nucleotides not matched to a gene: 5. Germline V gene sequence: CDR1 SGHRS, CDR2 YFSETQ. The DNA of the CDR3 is TGCGCCAGCGGGACAGGGGCAGGCGAAAAACTGTTTTTT. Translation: CASGTGAGEKLFF.

CDR3 DNA: TGTGCCAGCAGCTTGCAACAGGGGGCGTACACTGAAGCTTTCTTT. It encodes CASSLQQGAYTEAFF. The chain is built from TRBV5-4 and TRBJ1-1; TRBD1 matches at 9 bases. The CDR3 is made up of 15 amino acids. Unmatched junction bases numbered 4, after V lost 1 base and J lost 3 bases. Germline V CDR1 and CDR2: SGHNT, YYREEE (reference sequence).

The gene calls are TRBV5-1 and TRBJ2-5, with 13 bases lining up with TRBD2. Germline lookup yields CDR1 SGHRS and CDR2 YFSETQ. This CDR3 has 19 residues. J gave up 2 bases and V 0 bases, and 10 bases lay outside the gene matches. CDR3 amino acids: CASSLAGLAGDQIQETQYF. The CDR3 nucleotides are TGCGCCAGCAGCTTGGCTGGACTAGCGGGGGACCAAATACAAGAGACCCAGTACTTC.

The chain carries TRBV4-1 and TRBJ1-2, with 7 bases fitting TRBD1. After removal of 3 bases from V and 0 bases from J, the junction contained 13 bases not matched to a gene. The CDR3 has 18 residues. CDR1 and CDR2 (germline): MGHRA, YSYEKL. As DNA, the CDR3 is TGCGCCAGCAGCCAGGATCACAGGGGCCACCGAGCTAACTATGGCTACACCTTC. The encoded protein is CASSQDHRGHRANYGYTF.

CDR3 nucleotide sequence: TGCGCCAGCAGCTTGGTTTCGGGGAGCGCTGAAGCTTTCTTT. It encodes CASSLVSGSAEAFF. The chain combines TRBV5-1 with TRBJ1-1, with unresolved D. Trimming shortened V by 0 bases and J by 6 bases, and 12 bases separated the two germline ends. In germline, CDR1 is SGHRS, CDR2 YFSETQ. The CDR3 runs 14 residues.

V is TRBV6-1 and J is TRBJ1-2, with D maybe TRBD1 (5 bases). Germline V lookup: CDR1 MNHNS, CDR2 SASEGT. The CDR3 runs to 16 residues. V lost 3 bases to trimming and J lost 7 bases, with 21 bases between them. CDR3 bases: TGTGCCAGCAGTGACCGACCGGGACGCTGGGGAGGTGGCTACACCTTC. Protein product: CASSDRPGRWGGGYTF.

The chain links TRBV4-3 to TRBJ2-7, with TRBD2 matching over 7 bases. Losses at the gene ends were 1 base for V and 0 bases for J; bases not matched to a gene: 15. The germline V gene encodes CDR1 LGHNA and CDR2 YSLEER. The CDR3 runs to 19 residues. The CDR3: CASSQVGEGRGDSSYEQYF. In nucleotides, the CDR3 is TGCGCCAGCAGCCAAGTCGGGGAGGGAAGAGGGGACTCCTCCTACGAGCAGTACTTC.

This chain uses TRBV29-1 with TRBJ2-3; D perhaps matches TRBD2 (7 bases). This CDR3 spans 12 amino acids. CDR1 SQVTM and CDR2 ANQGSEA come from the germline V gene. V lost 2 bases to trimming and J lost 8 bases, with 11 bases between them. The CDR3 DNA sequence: TGCAGCGTTGAACCGGGGGGCGGTACGCAGTATTTT. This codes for CSVEPGGGTQYF.

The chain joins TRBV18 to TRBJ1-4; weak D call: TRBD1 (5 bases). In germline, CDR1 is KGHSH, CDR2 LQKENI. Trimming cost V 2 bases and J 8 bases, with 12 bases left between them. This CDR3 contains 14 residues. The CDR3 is CASSPAGGEEKLFF. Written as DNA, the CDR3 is TGTGCCAGCTCACCAGCGGGGGGTGAGGAAAAACTGTTTTTT.

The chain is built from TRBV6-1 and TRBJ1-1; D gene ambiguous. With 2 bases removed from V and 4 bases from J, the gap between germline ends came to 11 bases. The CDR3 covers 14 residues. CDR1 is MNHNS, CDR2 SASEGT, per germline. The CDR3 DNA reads TGTGCCAGCAGTGAACGGTATGGGCCCACTGAAGCTTTCTTT. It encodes CASSERYGPTEAFF.

The CDR3 sequence is CASSRYRGESGTEAFF. The CDR3 DNA reads TGTGCCAGCAGCCGATACAGGGGTGAATCGGGCACTGAAGCTTTCTTT. The chain is built from TRBV7-9 and TRBJ1-1; 7 bases match TRBD1. The trim removed 5 bases at V and 4 bases at J, leaving 13 bases unmatched. Germline CDR1 is SEHNR and CDR2 is FQNEAQ (reference sequence). CDR3 length: 16 residues.

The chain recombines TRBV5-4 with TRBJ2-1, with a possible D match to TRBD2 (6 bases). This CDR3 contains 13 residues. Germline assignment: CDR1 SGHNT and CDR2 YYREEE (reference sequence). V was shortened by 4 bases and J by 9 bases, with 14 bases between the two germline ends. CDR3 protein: CASSPRAGAEQFF. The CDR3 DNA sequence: TGTGCCAGCAGCCCGAGAGCGGGCGCTGAGCAGTTCTTC.

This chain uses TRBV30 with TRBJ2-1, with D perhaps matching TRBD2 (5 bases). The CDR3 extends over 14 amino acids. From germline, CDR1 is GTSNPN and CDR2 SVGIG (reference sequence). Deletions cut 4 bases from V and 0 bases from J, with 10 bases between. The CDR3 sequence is CAWTFGISYNEQFF. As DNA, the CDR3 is TGTGCCTGGACATTCGGGATCTCCTACAATGAGCAGTTCTTC.

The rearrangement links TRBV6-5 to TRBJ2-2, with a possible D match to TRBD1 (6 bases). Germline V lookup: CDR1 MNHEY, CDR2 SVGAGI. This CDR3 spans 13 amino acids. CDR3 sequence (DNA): TGTGCTACAGGGTATGGTAACACCGGGGAGCTGTTTTTT. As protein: CATGYGNTGELFF.

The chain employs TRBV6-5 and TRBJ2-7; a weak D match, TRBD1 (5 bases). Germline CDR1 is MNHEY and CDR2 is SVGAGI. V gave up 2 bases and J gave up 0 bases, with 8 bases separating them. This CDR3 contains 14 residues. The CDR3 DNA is TGTGCCAGCAGTTACGGGGCGGCCTCCTACGAGCAGTACTTC. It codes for CASSYGAASYEQYF.

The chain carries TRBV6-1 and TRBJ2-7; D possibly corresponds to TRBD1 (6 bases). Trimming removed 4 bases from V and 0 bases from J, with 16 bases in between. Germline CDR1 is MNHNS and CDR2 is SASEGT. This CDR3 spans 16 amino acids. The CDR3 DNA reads TGTGCCAGCAGTGGAGCTCGGACAGTTCTCTCCTACGAGCAGTACTTC. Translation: CASSGARTVLSYEQYF.

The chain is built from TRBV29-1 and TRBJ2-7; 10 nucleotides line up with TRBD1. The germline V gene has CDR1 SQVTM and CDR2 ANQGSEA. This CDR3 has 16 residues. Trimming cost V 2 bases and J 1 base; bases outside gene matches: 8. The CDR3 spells CSVEPLGTGASYEQYF. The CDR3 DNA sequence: TGCAGCGTTGAACCCCTCGGGACAGGGGCTTCCTACGAGCAGTACTTC.

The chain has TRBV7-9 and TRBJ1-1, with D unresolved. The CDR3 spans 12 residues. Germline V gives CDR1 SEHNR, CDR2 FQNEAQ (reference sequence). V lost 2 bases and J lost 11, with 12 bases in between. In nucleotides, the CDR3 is TGTGCCAGCAGCTTAACGCCAGGTAATGCTTTCTTT. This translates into CASSLTPGNAFF.

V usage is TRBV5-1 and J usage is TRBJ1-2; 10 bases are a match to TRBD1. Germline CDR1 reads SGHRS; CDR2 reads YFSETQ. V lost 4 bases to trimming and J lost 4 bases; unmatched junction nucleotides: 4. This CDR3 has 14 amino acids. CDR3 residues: CASSPGQGTYGYTF. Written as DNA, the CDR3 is TGCGCCAGCAGCCCGGGACAGGGGACCTATGGCTACACCTTC.

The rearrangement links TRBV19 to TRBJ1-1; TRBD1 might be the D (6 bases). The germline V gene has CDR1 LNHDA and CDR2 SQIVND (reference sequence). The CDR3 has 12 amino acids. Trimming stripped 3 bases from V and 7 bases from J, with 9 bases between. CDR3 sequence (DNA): TGTGCCAGTAGTATTGGACAGATTGAAGCTTTCTTT. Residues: CASSIGQIEAFF.

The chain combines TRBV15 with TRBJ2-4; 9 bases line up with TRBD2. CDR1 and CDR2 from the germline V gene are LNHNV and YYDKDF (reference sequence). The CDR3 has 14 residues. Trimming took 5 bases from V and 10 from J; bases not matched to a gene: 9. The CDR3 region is CATSGQRGAFIQYF. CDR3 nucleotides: TGTGCCACCAGCGGGCAGCGGGGGGCCTTTATTCAGTACTTC.

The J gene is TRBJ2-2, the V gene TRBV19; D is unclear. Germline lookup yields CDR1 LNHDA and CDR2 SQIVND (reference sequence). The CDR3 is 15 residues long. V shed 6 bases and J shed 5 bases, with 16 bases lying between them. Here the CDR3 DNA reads TGTGCCAGTAGAGGAAGACCAGACTGGACCGGGGAGCTGTTTTTT. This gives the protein CASRGRPDWTGELFF.

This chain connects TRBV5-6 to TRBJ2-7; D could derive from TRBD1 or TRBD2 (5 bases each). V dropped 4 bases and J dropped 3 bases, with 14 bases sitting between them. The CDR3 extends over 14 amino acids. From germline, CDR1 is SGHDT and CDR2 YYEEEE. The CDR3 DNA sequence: TGTGCCAGCAGCCTGGGACGGGAAGTCTACGAGCAGTACTTC. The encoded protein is CASSLGREVYEQYF. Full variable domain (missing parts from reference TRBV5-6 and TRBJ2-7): DAGVTQSPTHLIKTRGQQVTLRCSPKSGHDTVSWYQQALGQGPQFIFQYYEEEERQRGNFPDRFSGHQFPNYSSELNVNALLLGDSALYLCASSLGREVYEQYFGPGTRLTVT.